The 25 T cell receptor beta chains presented below share a single source sample, sequenced in a study of cytomegalovirus exposure and HLA in healthy donors. The PCR employed 60 Vbeta primers together with 13 Jbeta primers. Assay used: immunoSEQ multiplex PCR; TCRdb lists only in-frame clones, some missing. Of fewer than 110,000 clones in the sample, approximately 66% were seen once. Material: PBMCs. These receptors all stem from a woman between 45 and 65 years old in good health and CMV-seronegative.

This clone was picked up a small number of times. V usage is TRBV7-2 and J usage is TRBJ1-2; no clear D. V gave up 0 bases and J gave up 4 bases, with 12 bases separating them. CDR3 size: 15 residues. The germline CDR1 and CDR2 sequences are SGHTA and FQGNSA. CDR3 amino acids: CASSLAEGGSYGYTF. The CDR3 region has the DNA TGTGCCAGCAGCTTAGCGGAGGGAGGGAGCTATGGCTACACCTTC.

CDR3 nucleotides: TGTGCCAGCACCCGGGTGAGGGCTCTTCTGGGGACTGAAGCTTTCTTT. Translated: CASTRVRALLGTEAFF. V and J are TRBV7-9 and TRBJ1-1; unclear D gene. Per germline, CDR1 SEHNR and CDR2 FQNEAQ (reference sequence). V gave up 7 bases and J gave up 5 bases, with 23 bases separating them. This CDR3 comprises 16 residues.

The rearrangement joins TRBV15 to TRBJ2-5, with TRBD1 as a possible D gene (5 bases). The V gene lost 5 bases and the J gene lost 9 bases, with 13 bases spanning the gap. From germline, CDR1 is LNHNV and CDR2 YYDKDF (reference sequence). This CDR3 region has 12 residues. This CDR3 is CATSRAGWPQYF. The CDR3 bases are TGTGCCACCAGCCGAGCAGGGTGGCCCCAGTACTTC. Together with reference TRBV15 and TRBJ2-5, the CDR3 gives the full variable domain: DAMVIQNPRYQVTQFGKPVTLSCSQTLNHNVMYWYQQKSSQAPKLLFHYYDKDFNNEADTPDNFQSRRPNTSFCFLDIRSPGLGDTAMYLCATSRAGWPQYFGPGTRLLVL.

The V gene is TRBV4-1, the J gene TRBJ2-7; 7 bases are a match to TRBD1. The CDR3 is made up of 15 amino acids. Germline V CDR1 and CDR2: MGHRA, YSYEKL. V lost 1 base and J lost 2; bases outside the gene matches: 5. The CDR3 loop reads CASSQAGTETYEQYF. The CDR3 region has the DNA TGCGCCAGCAGCCAAGCCGGGACAGAGACCTACGAGCAGTACTTC.

This clone was observed a single time. This CDR3 reads CAATGGTGEKLFF. The CDR3 nucleotides read TGTGCCGCCACAGGGGGTACGGGTGAAAAACTGTTTTTT. The chain has TRBV10-3 and TRBJ1-4, with 8 positions matching TRBD1. V lost 11 bases, J lost 7 bases, and 9 bases stayed unmatched. The CDR3 has 13 amino acids. CDR1 is ENHRY, CDR2 SYGVKD, per germline.

The CDR3 loop is CASSESRGRIADTQYF. CDR3 nucleotide sequence: TGCGCCAGCAGTGAGTCGAGAGGGAGGATAGCAGATACGCAGTATTTT. The genes are TRBV10-2 and TRBJ2-3, with D possibly TRBD2 on 6 matching bases. The V gene's germline CDR1 is WSHSY and CDR2 SAAADI. This CDR3 comprises 16 residues. V dropped 0 bases and J dropped 4 bases, with 14 bases sitting between them.

The sample holds a few counts of this clone. The sample carries other DNA sequences with the same CDR3. The gene calls are TRBV10-3 and TRBJ2-7; D possibly corresponds to TRBD2 (6 bases). The germline CDR1 and CDR2 sequences are ENHRY and SYGVKD. Deletions cut 0 bases from V and 3 bases from J, with 6 bases between. There are 13 residues in the CDR3. The CDR3 DNA sequence: TGTGCCATCAGTGAGTCCGGGAGCTACGAGCAGTACTTC. Its protein product is CAISESGSYEQYF.

The chain combines TRBV6-1 with TRBJ2-1, with 10 bases identical to TRBD2. V was pared by 7 bases and J by 7 bases, with 10 bases of the junction left unmatched. This CDR3 region has 15 residues. The germline CDR1 and CDR2 sequences are MNHNS and SASEGT. CDR3 sequence reads: CASTDRASGRNEQFF. DNA of the CDR3: TGTGCCAGCACAGACCGGGCTAGCGGGAGAAATGAGCAGTTCTTC.

This sequence joins TRBV18 and TRBJ2-7; 10 bases align to TRBD2. Germline CDR1 is KGHSH and CDR2 is LQKENI. Unmatched junction bases numbered 5, after V lost 6 bases and J lost 3 bases. The CDR3 consists of 14 residues. The CDR3 DNA reads as TGTGCCAGCTCTCCGGGACTAGCGTTCTACGAGCAGTACTTC. As protein: CASSPGLAFYEQYF.

This chain links TRBV5-1 with TRBJ2-3, with 9 nucleotides matching TRBD1. The CDR3 consists of 15 residues. The germline CDR1 and CDR2 sequences are SGHRS and YFSETQ. V was clipped by 3 bases and J by 0 bases; unmatched bases: 2. This chain's CDR3 is CASSWDRDSTDTQYF. The CDR3 DNA reads as TGCGCCAGCAGCTGGGACAGGGATAGCACAGATACGCAGTATTTT.

About this clone: Compared with germline, one end of the junction differs, possibly owing to a read error. The V call is TRBV7-9, the J call TRBJ2-3; 11 bases line up with TRBD2. This CDR3 comprises 16 residues. CDR1 and CDR2 (germline): SEHNR, FQNEAQ (reference sequence). CDR3 in DNA: TGTGCCAGCAGTAAATTAGCGGGAGGGCAGGCAGATATGCAGTATTTT. It encodes CASSKLAGGQADMQYF.

In DNA, the CDR3 is TGTGCCAGCAGCTCCCGACCAGGGCACTATGGCTACACCTTC. This sequence encodes CASSSRPGHYGYTF. The chain recombines TRBV7-6 with TRBJ1-2; a weak D match, TRBD1 (5 bases). The CDR3 has 14 residues. Germline V gives CDR1 SGHVS, CDR2 FNYEAQ. Between the trimmed V and J ends, which lost 4 bases and 3 bases, there was a span of 12 bases.

This clone appeared a few times. The CDR3 nucleotides are TGCGCCAGCAGCCTGAGAGGGACTAGCGGGTTTATAACGCAGTATTTT. Translation: CASSLRGTSGFITQYF. V gene TRBV4-1 combines with J gene TRBJ2-3; TRBD2 matches 12 bases. V lost 4 bases, J lost 9 bases, and 11 bases stayed unmatched. Per germline, CDR1 MGHRA and CDR2 YSYEKL. There are 16 residues in the CDR3.

The chain employs TRBV10-3 and TRBJ2-5; 8 bases match TRBD1. This CDR3 is built from 15 residues. Germline CDR1 is ENHRY and CDR2 is SYGVKD. J lost 2 bases, V lost 8 bases, and 10 bases had no gene match. The CDR3 DNA follows: TGTGCCATCTCTGGTTCGACAGGGGCTCAAGAGACCCAGTACTTC. Translated: CAISGSTGAQETQYF.

The chain joins TRBV2 to TRBJ1-5; D not resolved. Trimming stripped 2 bases from V and 3 bases from J, with 8 bases between. This CDR3 has 14 amino acids. Germline CDR1 and CDR2: SNHLY and FYNNEI. DNA of the CDR3: TGTGCCAGCAGTGAAACTCGGGACAATCAGCCCCAGCATTTT. Translation: CASSETRDNQPQHF.

V gene TRBV18 combines with J gene TRBJ1-5; 10 nucleotides agree with TRBD1. This CDR3 comprises 14 residues. V trimming: 6 bases; J trimming: 9 bases; junction bases outside the gene matches: 8. Looked up from germline, CDR1 is KGHSH and CDR2 is LQKENI. CDR3: CASSPGTGDRPQHF. CDR3 sequence (DNA): TGTGCCAGCTCCCCCGGGACAGGGGATCGGCCCCAGCATTTT. Full variable domain (remainder filled in from reference TRBV18 and TRBJ1-5): NAGVMQNPRHLVRRRGQEARLRCSPMKGHSHVYWYRQLPEEGLKFMVYLQKENIIDESGMPKERFSAEFPKEGPSILRIQQVVRGDSAAYFCASSPGTGDRPQHFGDGTRLSIL.

The chain couples TRBV18 to TRBJ1-2, with TRBD1 as a possible D gene (6 bases). Trimming removed 1 base from V and 2 bases from J, with 14 bases in between. CDR3 length equals 16 residues. The germline V gene has CDR1 KGHSH and CDR2 LQKENI. CDR3 nucleotide sequence: TGTGCCAGCTCACCACAGTCGGGGGGGCTAAACTATGGCTACACCTTC. Translating it yields CASSPQSGGLNYGYTF.

In this sample, this clone turned up a few times. This chain connects TRBV7-6 to TRBJ2-7; TRBD2 is a possible D gene (6 bases). This CDR3 is 14 amino acids long. V was pared by 11 bases and J by 0 bases, with 17 bases between. Germline CDR1 and CDR2: SGHVS and FNYEAQ. The CDR3 DNA reads as TGTGCCTCTGCCGGGGGAACCAGCTCCTACGAGCAGTACTTC. This translates into CASAGGTSSYEQYF.

This rearrangement joins TRBV6-4 to TRBJ2-1, with 7 bases aligning to TRBD2. Germline V gene data show CDR1 as MRHNA and CDR2 as SNTAGT. This CDR3 is built from 15 residues. With 2 bases clipped from V and 2 bases from J, the junction kept 3 bases outside the gene matches. DNA for the CDR3: TGTGCCAGCAGTGACGGGAGCGGGGCCTACAATGAGCAGTTCTTC. Amino acids: CASSDGSGAYNEQFF.

The V gene is TRBV7-6, the J gene TRBJ1-1; tentatively, D is TRBD1 (5 bases). Deletions cut 5 bases from V and 3 bases from J, with 13 bases between. Germline V lookup: CDR1 SGHVS, CDR2 FNYEAQ. The CDR3 totals 14 residues. The CDR3 nucleotides read TGTGCCAGCAGCCGGGGGAGAAGAGACACTGAAGCTTTCTTT. This encodes CASSRGRRDTEAFF. Using reference TRBV7-6 and TRBJ1-1 for the parts outside the CDR3, the full variable domain is GAGVSQSPRYKVTKRGQDVALRCDPISGHVSLYWYRQALGQGPEFLTYFNYEAQQDKSGLPNDRFSAERPEGSISTLTIQRTEQRDSAMYRCASSRGRRDTEAFFGQGTRLTVV.

The J gene is TRBJ1-1, the V gene TRBV11-1; D gene ambiguous. Deletions cut 5 bases from V and 0 bases from J, with 13 bases between. In germline, CDR1 is SGHAT, CDR2 FQDESV (reference sequence). The CDR3 length is 15 residues. The CDR3 coding sequence is TGTGCCAGCAGCGTTACAGCCACCATGAACACTGAAGCTTTCTTT. Translated: CASSVTATMNTEAFF.

This clone has only a few counts. The CDR3: CASSSIAGGVGNEQFF. Here the CDR3 DNA reads TGTGCCAGTAGTTCGATAGCGGGAGGAGTGGGCAATGAGCAGTTCTTC. The chain uses TRBV19 and TRBJ2-1; 10 nucleotides match TRBD2. CDR1 and CDR2 from the germline V gene are LNHDA and SQIVND (reference sequence). CDR3 length: 16 residues. The V gene end was trimmed by 5 bases and the J gene end by 6 bases; junction bases not matched to a gene: 10.

This chain links TRBV2 with TRBJ2-7; no reliable D call. V was pared by 8 bases and J by 3 bases, with 17 bases between. Germline V gene lookup returns CDR1 SNHLY and CDR2 FYNNEI. The CDR3 consists of 14 residues. CDR3 bases: TGTGCCAGCGTGAAAGACACCTCCAGCTACGAGCAGTACTTC. Encoded protein: CASVKDTSSYEQYF.

The genes are TRBV5-1 and TRBJ2-2; 7 bases align to TRBD1. Trimming cost V 4 bases and J 5 bases; bases outside gene matches: 5. This CDR3 contains 14 residues. CDR1 is SGHRS, CDR2 YFSETQ, per germline. The CDR3 sequence is CASSVGQVTGELFF. In nucleotides, the CDR3 is TGCGCCAGCAGCGTCGGACAGGTTACCGGGGAGCTGTTTTTT.

This clone was observed a few times. The V call is TRBV19, the J call TRBJ2-7; 9 bases line up with TRBD1. CDR1 and CDR2 (germline): LNHDA, SQIVND (reference sequence). This CDR3 comprises 14 residues. V lost 7 bases and J lost 5; bases outside the gene matches: 9. CDR3 in amino acids: CASTQGQGVNEQYF. The DNA of the CDR3 is TGTGCCAGTACCCAGGGACAGGGTGTCAACGAGCAGTACTTC.